The 4 T cell receptor beta chains listed next were all sequenced from one sample in a study of blood T cells in healthy people across ages. The second PCR ran about 6 to 11 cycles with a sample-barcoded 5' primer and J-beta primers. TCRdb reprocessed the 5' RACE reads with MiXCR, giving one entry per CDR3 protein. This sample has 910,000 or so distinct CDR3 sequences, with roughly 47% found just once. The sequenced material came from blood. The receptor set was obtained from a woman aged 55-75 years in good health.

This clonotype has a count of ten or more. The V and J genes are TRBV4-3 and TRBJ2-3; TRBD2 matches at 10 bases. Germline-derived CDR1 and CDR2 are LGHNA and YSLEER. There are 17 residues in the CDR3. V trimming: 0 bases; J trimming: 5 bases; junction bases outside the gene matches: 8. CDR3 sequence (DNA): TGCGCCAGCAGCCAAGATAGCCCTAGCGGGGGAAAAGATACGCAGTATTTT. It specifies CASSQDSPSGGKDTQYF.

In nucleotides, the CDR3 is TGCAGTGCCCATTTACAGGGTAGCGTTTCACCCCTCCACTTT. It encodes CSAHLQGSVSPLHF. The V and J genes are TRBV20-1 and TRBJ1-6; a possible D gene is TRBD1 (6 bases). V was trimmed by 6 bases and J by 9 bases, leaving 18 bases between them. The length of the CDR3 is 14 residues. Germline V CDR1 and CDR2: DFQATT, SNEGSKA (reference sequence).

This chain connects TRBV12-3 or TRBV12-4 to TRBJ2-1, with 10 bases lining up with TRBD2. CDR3 length: 16 residues. V dropped 0 bases and J dropped 8; count of bases not matched to a gene: 7. DNA of the CDR3: TGTGCCAGCAGTTTAGCCTCCCTAGCGGGAGTGGATGAGCAGTTCTTC. Its protein is CASSLASLAGVDEQFF.

This clonotype was seen only a few times. The chain carries TRBV4-2 and TRBJ2-7, with D perhaps matching TRBD2 (6 bases). V was trimmed by 4 bases and J by 3 bases, leaving 16 bases between them. The CDR3 contains 15 residues. Germline assignment: CDR1 LGHNA and CDR2 YNFKEQ. The chain's CDR3 is CASSPLGGRYYEQYF. For the CDR3, the DNA is TGTGCCAGCAGCCCATTGGGGGGAAGATACTACGAGCAGTACTTC.